One and the same sample provided the 19 T cell receptor beta chains below, sequenced in a study of blood T cells in healthy people across ages. Primers used in a second PCR of about 7 to 12 cycles were a sample-barcoded 5' primer and a J-beta primer mix. TCRdb reprocessed the 5' RACE reads via MiXCR and lists one record per CDR3 protein. The table records about 1.5 million distinct CDR3 sequences, around 42% of them present only once. What was sequenced was blood. These TCRs come from a woman between 18 and 29 years old in good health.

The chain uses TRBV7-6 and TRBJ2-3; perhaps TRBD2 as D (5 bases). Germline assignment: CDR1 SGHVS and CDR2 FNYEAQ. V lost 5 bases, J lost 4 bases, and 7 bases lay in between. This CDR3 is built from 12 residues. CDR3 nucleotides: TGTGCCAGCAGCCGAGCGGCAGATACGCAGTATTTT. Translation: CASSRAADTQYF.

This clonotype has more than one count but fewer than ten. V is TRBV10-3 and J is TRBJ2-6; possible D gene TRBD1, 6 bases. Germline V gene lookup returns CDR1 ENHRY and CDR2 SYGVKD. The CDR3 contains 15 residues. V was shortened by 10 bases and J by 1 base, with 14 bases between the two germline ends. CDR3 in DNA: TGTGCCAGCCACGAAGGGGGATCTGGGGCCAACGTCCTGACTTTC. Protein product: CASHEGGSGANVLTF.

On this clonotype: Since the CDR3 does not end with the conserved phenylalanine or tryptophan, this likely comes from a read error. The DNA is omitted, as the CDR3 cannot be located on it reliably, and the CDR3 follows TCRdb's listing. V is TRBV21-1 and J is TRBJ2-3; the table gives TRBD1 as D, unverified against the DNA. TRBV21-1 is reported as a pseudogene. The CDR3 sequence runs 17 residues, both termini included. This CDR3 reads CASSSRGHGYSTDTQYV.

This clonotype has more than one count but fewer than ten. The chain joins TRBV5-1 to TRBJ2-3, with D tentatively TRBD1 (7 bases). Germline values: CDR1 SGHRS, CDR2 YFSETQ. Trimming stripped 4 bases from V and 0 bases from J, with 15 bases between. This CDR3 spans 16 amino acids. Written as DNA, the CDR3 is TGCGCCAGCAGCCTAGCGACAGGGAGGAGCACAGATACGCAGTATTTT. The encoded protein is CASSLATGRSTDTQYF.

V gene TRBV11-2 combines with J gene TRBJ1-2, with D possibly TRBD1 on 5 matching bases. There are 14 residues in the CDR3. V lost 3 bases and J 4 bases, leaving 12 bases between the germline ends. The germline CDR1 and CDR2 sequences are SGHAT and FQNNGV. This CDR3 is CASSLRRATYGYTF. CDR3 in DNA: TGTGCCAGCAGCTTGCGCAGGGCGACCTATGGCTACACCTTC.

The CDR3 spells CASSLDPAGVGYGYTF. Written as DNA, the CDR3 is TGTGCCAGCAGCTTAGATCCGGCAGGGGTTGGGTATGGCTACACCTTC. The chain uses TRBV11-2 and TRBJ1-2; D perhaps matches TRBD1 (6 bases). Per the germline V gene, CDR1 is SGHAT and CDR2 is FQNNGV. There are 16 residues in the CDR3. Trimming removed 0 bases at V and 5 bases at J, with 16 bases between.

The chain couples TRBV7-2 to TRBJ1-5; D is unclear. The germline V and J ends were trimmed by 1 base and 5 bases, with 6 bases remaining between them. Germline CDR1 SGHTA, CDR2 FQGNSA. The CDR3 has 13 residues. CDR3 loop: CASSLDSDQPQHF. DNA of the CDR3: TGTGCCAGCAGCTTAGATAGTGATCAGCCCCAGCATTTT.

The chain joins TRBV18 to TRBJ1-2; 7 positions agree with TRBD1. This CDR3 comprises 15 residues. Germline CDR1 KGHSH, CDR2 LQKENI. With 4 bases clipped from V and 3 bases from J, the junction kept 8 bases outside the gene matches. The CDR3 spells CASSLRQGLDYGYTF. The CDR3 DNA reads as TGTGCCAGCTCACTACGACAGGGTCTCGACTATGGCTACACCTTC.

In its sample, this clonotype was seen a few times. The J gene is TRBJ2-5, the V gene TRBV5-1; tentatively, D is TRBD1 (6 bases). Trimming shortened V by 4 bases and J by 5 bases, and 15 bases separated the two germline ends. The CDR3 totals 14 residues. Germline V lookup: CDR1 SGHRS, CDR2 YFSETQ. The CDR3 DNA reads as TGCGCCAGCAGCCCCACCTCAGGGGTTGAGACCCAGTACTTC. Its translation is CASSPTSGVETQYF.

This clonotype was observed a few times. The rearrangement joins TRBV6-5 to TRBJ2-7, with 10 bases lining up with TRBD1. The CDR3 extends over 15 amino acids. The J segment lost 2 bases and the V segment lost 6 bases, leaving 7 bases of the junction unmatched. In germline, CDR1 is MNHEY, CDR2 SVGAGI. The CDR3 sequence: CASSDGQGVPYEQYF. The CDR3 DNA reads TGTGCCAGCAGCGACGGACAGGGGGTCCCCTACGAGCAGTACTTC.

The chain combines TRBV30 with TRBJ2-4, with D uncertain. The DNA end lines up better with TRBJ2-7; the J call may be wrong. The CDR3 sequence is 13 residues long. CDR1 is GTSNPN, CDR2 SVGIG, per germline (reference sequence). Here the CDR3 reads CAWSPPGPYEQYF. CDR3 DNA sequence: TGTGCCTGGAGTCCTCCGGGCCCGTACGAGCAGTACTTC.

This chain joins TRBV2 and TRBJ2-3; D is unclear. The CDR3 extends over 14 amino acids. V lost 3 bases to trimming and J lost 0 bases, with 7 bases between them. Germline CDR1 is SNHLY and CDR2 is FYNNEI. The CDR3 sequence: CASSDGSSTDTQYF. The DNA for the CDR3 is TGTGCCAGCAGTGATGGGTCTAGCACAGATACGCAGTATTTT.

The chain combines TRBV2 with TRBJ1-1; 9 bases map to TRBD1. The germline gives CDR1 SNHLY, CDR2 FYNNEI. V lost 0 bases to trimming and J lost 1 base; unmatched junction nucleotides: 3. The CDR3 runs 16 residues. Written as DNA, the CDR3 is TGTGCCAGCAGTGAAGCAGAGGACAGGGGGAACACTGAAGCTTTCTTT. Translating gives CASSEAEDRGNTEAFF.

The chain uses TRBV29-1 and TRBJ2-1; maybe TRBD2 (5 bases). This CDR3 has 14 residues. The germline V gene has CDR1 SQVTM and CDR2 ANQGSEA. Trimming took 5 bases from V and 10 from J, leaving 21 bases between them. CDR3 loop: CSVLKGWGVGEQFF. The CDR3 DNA sequence: TGCAGCGTTTTAAAGGGATGGGGAGTTGGGGAGCAGTTCTTC.

This clonotype was picked up a small number of times. The chain has TRBV27 and TRBJ2-1; D ambiguous. The CDR3 consists of 14 residues. The germline V gene encodes CDR1 MNHEY and CDR2 SMNVEV (reference sequence). Trimming took off 5 bases at V and 8 bases at J, with 16 bases between the two ends. Here the CDR3 DNA reads TGTGCCAGCAGTACCGGTCAGAACTCCGATGAGCAGTTCTTC. Encoded protein: CASSTGQNSDEQFF.

The rearrangement joins TRBV2 to TRBJ2-5; D is tentatively TRBD1 or TRBD2 (6 bases each). In germline, CDR1 is SNHLY, CDR2 FYNNEI. Trimming cost V 6 bases and J 6 bases, with 14 bases left between them. This CDR3 contains 13 residues. CDR3 in amino acids: CASRPRGGKTQYF. The CDR3 DNA follows: TGTGCCAGCAGACCCAGGGGAGGAAAGACCCAGTACTTC.

The chain combines TRBV7-2 with TRBJ2-3; 10 nucleotides match TRBD2. J lost 0 bases, V lost 5 bases, and 11 bases had no gene match. In germline, CDR1 is SGHTA, CDR2 FQGNSA. CDR3 size: 18 residues. This CDR3 is CASSGWTSGPYSTDTQYF. The CDR3 DNA follows: TGTGCCAGCAGCGGTTGGACTAGCGGCCCGTATAGCACAGATACGCAGTATTTT.

The genes are TRBV28 and TRBJ2-7, with 9 bases aligning to TRBD2. The germline V gene has CDR1 MDHEN and CDR2 SYDVKM. Trimming cost V 4 bases and J 1 base; bases outside gene matches: 8. This CDR3 has 16 amino acids. CDR3 loop: CASSSRLAEPSYEQYF. The CDR3 coding sequence is TGTGCCAGCAGTTCCCGACTAGCGGAACCTTCCTACGAGCAGTACTTC.

The chain is built from TRBV2 and TRBJ1-4; no definite D call. This CDR3 has 14 amino acids. Germline V CDR1 and CDR2: SNHLY, FYNNEI. V lost 8 bases, J lost 2 bases, and 12 bases lay in between. The CDR3: CASVGDGTNEKLFF. The CDR3 nucleotides read TGTGCCAGCGTGGGAGACGGGACTAATGAAAAACTGTTTTTT. The full variable domain, with the rest looked up from reference TRBV2 and TRBJ1-4, is EPEVTQTPSHQVTQMGQEVILRCVPISNHLYFYWYRQILGQKVEFLVSFYNNEISEKSEIFDDQFSVERPDGSNFTLKIRSTKLEDSAMYFCASVGDGTNEKLFFGSGTQLSVL.